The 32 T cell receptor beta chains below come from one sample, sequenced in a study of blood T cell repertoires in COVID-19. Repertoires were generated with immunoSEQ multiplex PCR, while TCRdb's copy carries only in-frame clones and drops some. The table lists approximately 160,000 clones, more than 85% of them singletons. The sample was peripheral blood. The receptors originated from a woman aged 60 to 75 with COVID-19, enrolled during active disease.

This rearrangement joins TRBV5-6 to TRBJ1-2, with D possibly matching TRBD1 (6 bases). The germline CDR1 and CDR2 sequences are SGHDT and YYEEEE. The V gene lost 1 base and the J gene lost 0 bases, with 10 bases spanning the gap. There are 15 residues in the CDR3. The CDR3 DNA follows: TGTGCCAGCAGCTTGATAACAGGGTCTAACTATGGCTACACCTTC. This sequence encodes CASSLITGSNYGYTF.

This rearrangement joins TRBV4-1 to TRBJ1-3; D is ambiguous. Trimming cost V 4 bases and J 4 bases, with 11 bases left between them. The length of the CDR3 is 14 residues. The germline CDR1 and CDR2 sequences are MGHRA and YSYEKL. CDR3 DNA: TGCGCCAGCAGCCCGGCCCGGAGAGGAAACACCATATATTTT. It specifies CASSPARRGNTIYF.

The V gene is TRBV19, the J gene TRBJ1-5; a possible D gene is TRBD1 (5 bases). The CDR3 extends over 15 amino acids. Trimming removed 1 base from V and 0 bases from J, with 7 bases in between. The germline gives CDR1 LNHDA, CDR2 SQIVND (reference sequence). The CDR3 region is CASSIGGDSNQPQHF. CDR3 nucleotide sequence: TGTGCCAGTAGTATAGGGGGGGATAGCAATCAGCCCCAGCATTTT.

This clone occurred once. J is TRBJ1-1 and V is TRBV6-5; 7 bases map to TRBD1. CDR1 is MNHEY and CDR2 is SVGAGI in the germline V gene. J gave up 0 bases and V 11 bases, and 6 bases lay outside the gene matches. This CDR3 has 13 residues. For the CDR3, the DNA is TGTGCCGAAAAGGGGGCCCTGAACACTGAAGCTTTCTTT. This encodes CAEKGALNTEAFF.

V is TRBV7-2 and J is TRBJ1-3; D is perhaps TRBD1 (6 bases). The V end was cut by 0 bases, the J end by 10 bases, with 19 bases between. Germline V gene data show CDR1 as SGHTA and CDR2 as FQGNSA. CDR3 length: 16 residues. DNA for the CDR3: TGTGCCAGCAGCTTAGCGGTAGACAGGCGCTTAGGTACCATATATTTT. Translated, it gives CASSLAVDRRLGTIYF.

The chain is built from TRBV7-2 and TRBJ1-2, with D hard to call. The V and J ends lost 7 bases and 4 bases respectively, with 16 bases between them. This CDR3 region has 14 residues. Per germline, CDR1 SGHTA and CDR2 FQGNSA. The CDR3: CASTLGSSSYGYTF. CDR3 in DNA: TGTGCCAGCACCCTAGGATCCTCCAGCTATGGCTACACCTTC. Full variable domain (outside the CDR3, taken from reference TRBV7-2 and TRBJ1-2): GAGVSQSPSNKVTEKGKDVELRCDPISGHTALYWYRQSLGQGLEFLIYFQGNSAPDKSGLPSDRFSAERTGGSVSTLTIQRTQQEDSAVYLCASTLGSSSYGYTFGSGTRLTVV.

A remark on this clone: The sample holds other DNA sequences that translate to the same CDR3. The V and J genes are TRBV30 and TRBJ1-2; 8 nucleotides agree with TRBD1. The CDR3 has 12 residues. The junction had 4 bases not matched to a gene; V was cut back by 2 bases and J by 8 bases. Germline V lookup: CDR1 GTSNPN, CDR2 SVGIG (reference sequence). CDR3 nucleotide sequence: TGTGCCTGGAGTACAGGGGGATACGGCTACACCTTC. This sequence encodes CAWSTGGYGYTF.

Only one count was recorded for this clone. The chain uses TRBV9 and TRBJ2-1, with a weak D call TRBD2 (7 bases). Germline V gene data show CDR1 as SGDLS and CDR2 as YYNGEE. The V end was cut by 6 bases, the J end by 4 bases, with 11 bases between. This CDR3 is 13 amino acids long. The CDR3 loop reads CASNRGAYNEQFF. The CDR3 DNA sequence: TGTGCCAGCAACCGGGGGGCTTACAATGAGCAGTTCTTC.

CDR3: CSVGQTLGTEAFF. CDR3 sequence (DNA): TGCAGCGTTGGACAGACTTTGGGGACTGAAGCTTTCTTT. This chain uses TRBV29-1 with TRBJ1-1; TRBD1 is a possible D gene (5 bases). CDR3 length: 13 residues. The germline gives CDR1 SQVTM, CDR2 ANQGSEA. Deletions cut 4 bases from V and 5 bases from J, with 14 bases between.

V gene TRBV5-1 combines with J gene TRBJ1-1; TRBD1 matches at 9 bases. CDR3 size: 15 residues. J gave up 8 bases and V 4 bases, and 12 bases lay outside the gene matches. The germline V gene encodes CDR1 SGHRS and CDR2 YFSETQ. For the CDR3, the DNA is TGCGCCAGCAGCCCAACTGCCGGGACAGGGACCGAAGCTTTCTTT. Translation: CASSPTAGTGTEAFF.

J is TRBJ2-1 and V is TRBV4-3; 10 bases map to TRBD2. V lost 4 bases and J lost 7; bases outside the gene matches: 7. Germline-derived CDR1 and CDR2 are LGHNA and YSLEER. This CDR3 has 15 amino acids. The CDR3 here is CASSPSGGAGNEQFF. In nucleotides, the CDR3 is TGCGCCAGCAGCCCGAGCGGGGGGGCGGGTAATGAGCAGTTCTTC.

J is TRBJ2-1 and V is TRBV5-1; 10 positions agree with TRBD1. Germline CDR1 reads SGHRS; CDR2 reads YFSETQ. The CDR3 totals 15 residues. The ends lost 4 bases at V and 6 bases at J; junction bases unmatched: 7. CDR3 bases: TGCGCCAGCAGCCAACCCCGGACAGGGGGCAATGAGCAGTTCTTC. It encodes CASSQPRTGGNEQFF.

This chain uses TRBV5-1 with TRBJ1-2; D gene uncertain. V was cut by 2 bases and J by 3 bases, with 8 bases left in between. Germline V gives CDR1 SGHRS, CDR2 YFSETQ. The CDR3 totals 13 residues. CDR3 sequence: CASSLNSDYGYTF. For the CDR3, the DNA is TGCGCCAGCAGCTTAAATTCAGACTATGGCTACACCTTC.

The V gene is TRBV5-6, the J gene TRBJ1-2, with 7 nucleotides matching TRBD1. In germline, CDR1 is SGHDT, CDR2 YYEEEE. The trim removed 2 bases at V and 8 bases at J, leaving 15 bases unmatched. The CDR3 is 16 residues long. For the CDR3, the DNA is TGTGCCAGCAGCTTCGTAGATGCGAAGGGGGCGGGAGGCTACACCTTC. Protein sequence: CASSFVDAKGAGGYTF.

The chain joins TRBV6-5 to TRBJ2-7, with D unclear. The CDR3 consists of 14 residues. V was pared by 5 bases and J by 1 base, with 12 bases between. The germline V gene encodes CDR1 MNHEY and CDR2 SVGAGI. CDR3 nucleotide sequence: TGTGCCAGCAGTCCCCGAGGTTTATCCTACGAGCAGTACTTC. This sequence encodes CASSPRGLSYEQYF.

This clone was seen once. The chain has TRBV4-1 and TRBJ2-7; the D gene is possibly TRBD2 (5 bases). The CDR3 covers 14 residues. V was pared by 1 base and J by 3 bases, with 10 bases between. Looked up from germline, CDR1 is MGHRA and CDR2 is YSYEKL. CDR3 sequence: CASSQVHEGYEQYF. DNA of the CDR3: TGCGCCAGCAGCCAAGTACATGAGGGCTACGAGCAGTACTTC.

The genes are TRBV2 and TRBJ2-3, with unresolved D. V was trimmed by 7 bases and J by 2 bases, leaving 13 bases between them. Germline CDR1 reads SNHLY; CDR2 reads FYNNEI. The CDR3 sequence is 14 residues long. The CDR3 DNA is TGTGCCAGCAATCGGGTGAAAACCACAGATACGCAGTATTTT. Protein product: CASNRVKTTDTQYF.

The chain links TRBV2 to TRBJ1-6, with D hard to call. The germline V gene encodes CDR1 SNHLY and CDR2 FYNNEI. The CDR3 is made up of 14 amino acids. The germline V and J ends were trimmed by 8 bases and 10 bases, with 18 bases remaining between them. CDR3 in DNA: TGTGCCAGCGATACCCTTGGGCCGCTCTCACCCCTCCACTTT. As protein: CASDTLGPLSPLHF.

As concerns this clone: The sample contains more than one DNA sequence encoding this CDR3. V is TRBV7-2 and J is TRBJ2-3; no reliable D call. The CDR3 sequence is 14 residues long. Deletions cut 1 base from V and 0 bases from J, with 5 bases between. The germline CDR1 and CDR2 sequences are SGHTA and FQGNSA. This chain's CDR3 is CASSLDPSTDTQYF. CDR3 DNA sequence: TGTGCCAGCAGCTTAGATCCGAGCACAGATACGCAGTATTTT.

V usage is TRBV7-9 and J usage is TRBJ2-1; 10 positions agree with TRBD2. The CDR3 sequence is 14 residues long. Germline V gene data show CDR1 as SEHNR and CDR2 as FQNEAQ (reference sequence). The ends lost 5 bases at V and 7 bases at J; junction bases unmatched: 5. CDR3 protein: CASSPGLALNEQFF. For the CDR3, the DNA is TGTGCCAGCAGCCCGGGACTAGCGTTGAATGAGCAGTTCTTC.

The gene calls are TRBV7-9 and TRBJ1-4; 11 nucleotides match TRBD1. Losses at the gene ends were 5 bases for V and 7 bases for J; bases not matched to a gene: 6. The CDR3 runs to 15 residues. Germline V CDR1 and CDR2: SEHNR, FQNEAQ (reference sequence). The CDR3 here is CASSPTGTGGEKLFF. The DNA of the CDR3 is TGTGCCAGCAGCCCCACCGGGACAGGGGGTGAAAAACTGTTTTTT.

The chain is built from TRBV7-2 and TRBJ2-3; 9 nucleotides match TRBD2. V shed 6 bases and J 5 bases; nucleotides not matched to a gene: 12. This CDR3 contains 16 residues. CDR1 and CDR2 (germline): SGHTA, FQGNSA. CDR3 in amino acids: CASRTRASGVGDTQYF. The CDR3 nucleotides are TGTGCCAGCAGAACAAGGGCTAGCGGGGTGGGAGATACGCAGTATTTT.

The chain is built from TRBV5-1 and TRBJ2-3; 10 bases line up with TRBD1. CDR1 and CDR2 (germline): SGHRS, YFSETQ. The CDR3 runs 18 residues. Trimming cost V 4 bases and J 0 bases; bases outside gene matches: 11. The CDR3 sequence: CASSQGDRGLGSTDTQYF. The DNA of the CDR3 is TGCGCCAGCAGCCAAGGGGACAGGGGACTCGGTAGCACAGATACGCAGTATTTT.

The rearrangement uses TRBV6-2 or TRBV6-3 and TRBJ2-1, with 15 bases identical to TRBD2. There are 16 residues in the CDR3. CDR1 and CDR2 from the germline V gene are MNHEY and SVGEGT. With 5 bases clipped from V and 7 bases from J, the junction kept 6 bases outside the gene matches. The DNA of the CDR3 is TGTGCCAGCAGTAAAGGACTAGCGGGGGGGCTAAATGAGCAGTTCTTC. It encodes CASSKGLAGGLNEQFF.

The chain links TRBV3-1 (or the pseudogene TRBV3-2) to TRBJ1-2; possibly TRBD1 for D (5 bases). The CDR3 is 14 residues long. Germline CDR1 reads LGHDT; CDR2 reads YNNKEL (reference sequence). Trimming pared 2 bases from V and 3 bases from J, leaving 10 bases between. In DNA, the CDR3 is TGTGCCAGCAGCCAAAGCCTACAGGACTATGGCTACACCTTC. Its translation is CASSQSLQDYGYTF.

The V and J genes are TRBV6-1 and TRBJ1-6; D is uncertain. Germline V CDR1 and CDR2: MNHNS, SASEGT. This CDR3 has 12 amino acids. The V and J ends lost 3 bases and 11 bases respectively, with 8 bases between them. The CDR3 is CASSDRLAPLHF. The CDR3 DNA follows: TGTGCCAGCAGTGACAGGCTGGCACCCCTCCACTTT.

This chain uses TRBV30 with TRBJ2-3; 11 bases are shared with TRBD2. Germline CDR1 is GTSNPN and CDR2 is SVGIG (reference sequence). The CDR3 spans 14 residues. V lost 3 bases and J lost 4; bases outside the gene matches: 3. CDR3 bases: TGTGCCTGGAGACTAGCGGGGGCCCCAGATACGCAGTATTTT. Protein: CAWRLAGAPDTQYF.

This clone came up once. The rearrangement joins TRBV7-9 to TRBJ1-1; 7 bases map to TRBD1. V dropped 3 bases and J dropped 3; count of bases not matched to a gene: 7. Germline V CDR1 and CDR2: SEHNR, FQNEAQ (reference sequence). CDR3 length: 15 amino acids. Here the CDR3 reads CASSFSSTGYTEAFF. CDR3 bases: TGTGCCAGCAGCTTTTCCTCGACAGGGTACACTGAAGCTTTCTTT.

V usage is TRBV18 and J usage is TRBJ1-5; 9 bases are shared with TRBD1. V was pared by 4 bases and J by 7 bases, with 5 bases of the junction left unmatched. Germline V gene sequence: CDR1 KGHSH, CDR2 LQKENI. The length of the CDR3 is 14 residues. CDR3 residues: CASSQTGGRQPQHF. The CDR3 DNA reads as TGTGCCAGCTCACAAACAGGGGGCCGACAGCCCCAGCATTTT.

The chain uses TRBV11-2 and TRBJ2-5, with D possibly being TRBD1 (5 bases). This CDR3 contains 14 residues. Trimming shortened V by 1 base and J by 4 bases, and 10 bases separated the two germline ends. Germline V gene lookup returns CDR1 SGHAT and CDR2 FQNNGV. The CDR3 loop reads CASSLVGRAETQYF. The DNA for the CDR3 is TGTGCCAGCAGCTTAGTGGGCAGGGCAGAGACCCAGTACTTC.

CDR3 protein: CSAHRAYEQYF. CDR3 sequence (DNA): TGCAGTGCGCACAGGGCGTACGAGCAGTACTTC. The V and J genes are TRBV20-1 and TRBJ2-7; TRBD1 is a possible D gene (6 bases). This CDR3 spans 11 amino acids. Trimming removed 6 bases at V and 4 bases at J, with 10 bases between. Germline V CDR1 and CDR2: DFQATT, SNEGSKA (reference sequence).

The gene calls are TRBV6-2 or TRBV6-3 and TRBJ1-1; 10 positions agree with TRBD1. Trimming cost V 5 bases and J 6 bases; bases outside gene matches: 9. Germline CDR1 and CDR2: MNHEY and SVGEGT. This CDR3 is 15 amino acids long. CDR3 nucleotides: TGTGCCAGCAGTACGGGGGACAGGGGACCAGCTGAAGCTTTCTTT. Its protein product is CASSTGDRGPAEAFF.